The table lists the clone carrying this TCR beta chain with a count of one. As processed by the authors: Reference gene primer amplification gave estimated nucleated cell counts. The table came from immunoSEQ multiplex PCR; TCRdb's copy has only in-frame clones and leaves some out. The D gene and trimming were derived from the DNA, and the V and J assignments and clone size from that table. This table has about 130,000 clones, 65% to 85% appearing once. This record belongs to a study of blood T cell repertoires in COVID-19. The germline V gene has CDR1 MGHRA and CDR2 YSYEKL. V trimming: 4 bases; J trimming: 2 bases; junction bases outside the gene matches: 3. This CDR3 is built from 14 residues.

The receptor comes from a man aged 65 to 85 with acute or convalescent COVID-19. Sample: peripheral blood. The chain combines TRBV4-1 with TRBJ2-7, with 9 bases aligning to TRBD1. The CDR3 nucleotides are TGCGCCAGCAGCCCCGGACAGGGGACCTACGAGCAGTACTTC. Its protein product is CASSPGQGTYEQYF.